The T cell receptor beta chain described here comes from a study of blood T cell repertoires in COVID-19. In the study's own analysis: Estimates of nucleated cell counts were drawn from the amplification of reference gene primers. Clones were read by immunoSEQ multiplex PCR, and TCRdb kept only the in-frame ones, dropping some. That table furnishes V, J and clone size, whereas the DNA furnished D and trimming. Among 170,000 or so clones listed, roughly 86% were seen once. V was shortened by 6 bases and J by 1 base, with 6 bases between the two germline ends. Germline V gene sequence: CDR1 WSHSY, CDR2 SAAADI. CDR3 length: 12 residues. This clone was observed a single time.

This chain joins TRBV10-2 and TRBJ1-1, with D hard to call. This TCR was recovered from a man aged 60 to 69 with COVID-19, enrolled during active disease. The sample comprised peripheral blood. CDR3 residues: CASRAGNTEAFF. The CDR3 DNA sequence: TGCGCCAGCAGGGCAGGGAACACTGAAGCTTTCTTT.